Listed below are T cell receptor beta chains from one sample, sequenced in a study of blood T cell repertoires in COVID-19. Method: immunoSEQ multiplex PCR; TCRdb's copy keeps in-frame clones and lacks some. The sample lists about 170,000 clones, roughly 86% occurring once. Specimen: peripheral blood. These receptors came from a man between 65 and 80 years old with acute or convalescent COVID-19. CDR3s include the opening cysteine and the closing phenylalanine or tryptophan. The D gene is left open where the match is weak. The size field is filled for only some rows; it gives once, few, many or a size class.

D: TRBD2
size: NA
V: TRBV4-3
J: TRBJ2-7
CDR3: CASSHSRGLADPYEQYF
DNA: TGCGCCAGCAGCCACAGCCGGGGACTAGCGGACCCCTACGAGCAGTACTTC

D: TRBD1
size: NA
V: TRBV5-6
J: TRBJ1-5
CDR3: CASSVLGQDNQPQHF
DNA: TGTGCCAGCAGCGTGTTGGGACAGGACAATCAGCCCCAGCATTTT

D: TRBD2
size: NA
V: TRBV6-2/TRBV6-3
J: TRBJ2-3
CDR3: CASSYKRGLTDTQYF
DNA: TGTGCCAGCAGTTACAAGCGGGGCCTCACAGATACGCAGTATTTT

D: NA
size: NA
V: TRBV3-1/TRBV3-2
J: TRBJ2-3
CDR3: CASSQTGPDTQYF
DNA: TGTGCCAGCAGTCAAACAGGGCCAGATACGCAGTATTTT

D: NA
size: NA
V: TRBV10-3
J: TRBJ1-1
CDR3: CAIKGFRGLNTEAFF
DNA: TGTGCCATCAAAGGATTTCGGGGGTTGAACACTGAAGCTTTCTTT

D: NA
size: few
V: TRBV14
J: TRBJ2-2
CDR3: CASSQSFEGVGELFF
DNA: TGTGCCAGCAGCCAATCCTTTGAGGGGGTCGGGGAGCTGTTTTTT

D: TRBD1
size: NA
V: TRBV5-1
J: TRBJ2-7
CDR3: CASSLDRGVHEQYF
DNA: TGCGCCAGCAGCTTGGACAGGGGAGTCCACGAGCAGTACTTC

D: NA
size: NA
V: TRBV3-1/TRBV3-2
J: TRBJ2-1
CDR3: CASSQAGTGEQFF
DNA: TGTGCCAGCAGCCAAGCCGGAACAGGGGAGCAGTTCTTC

D: NA
size: NA
V: TRBV5-1
J: TRBJ1-1
CDR3: CASRQDRRAFF
DNA: TGCGCCAGCAGACAAGACAGGAGAGCTTTCTTT

D: NA
size: NA
V: TRBV6-5
J: TRBJ2-7
CDR3: CASSYLGTSYEQYF
DNA: TGTGCCAGCAGTTATTTGGGGACTTCATACGAGCAGTACTTC

D: TRBD2
size: once
V: TRBV9
J: TRBJ2-3
CDR3: CASSLGLAPGTDTQYF
DNA: TGTGCCAGCAGCTTAGGACTAGCTCCTGGCACAGATACGCAGTATTTT

D: TRBD2
size: NA
V: TRBV11-2
J: TRBJ2-3
CDR3: CASSLSGGSTDTQYF
DNA: TGTGCCAGCAGCTTAAGCGGGGGGAGCACAGATACGCAGTATTTT

D: NA
size: NA
V: TRBV12-3/TRBV12-4
J: TRBJ1-4
CDR3: CASSLSQGEKLFF
DNA: TGTGCCAGCAGTTTAAGTCAGGGTGAAAAACTGTTTTTT

D: TRBD2
size: NA
V: TRBV6-5
J: TRBJ2-5
CDR3: CASSTLTGGSETQYF
DNA: TGTGCCAGCAGTACCTTGACGGGGGGGTCGGAGACCCAGTACTTC

D: TRBD1
size: NA
V: TRBV6-5
J: TRBJ2-7
CDR3: CASSYAPGQGYEQYF
DNA: TGTGCCAGCAGTTACGCGCCGGGACAGGGGTACGAGCAGTACTTC

D: TRBD1
size: NA
V: TRBV11-2
J: TRBJ1-6
CDR3: CASSSPRDRGSPLHF
DNA: TGTGCCAGCAGCTCCCCCCGGGACAGGGGTTCACCCCTCCACTTT

D: NA
size: NA
V: TRBV28
J: TRBJ2-5
CDR3: CASTRFGTQYF
DNA: TGTGCCAGCACGCGATTTGGGACCCAGTACTTC

D: TRBD1
size: NA
V: TRBV5-4
J: TRBJ2-2
CDR3: CASSLEGAGTGELFF
DNA: TGTGCCAGCAGCTTAGAGGGGGCAGGGACCGGGGAGCTGTTTTTT

D: NA
size: NA
V: TRBV12-3/TRBV12-4
J: TRBJ2-3
CDR3: CASNEFSTDTQYF
DNA: TGTGCCAGCAACGAGTTTAGCACAGATACGCAGTATTTT

D: NA
size: once
V: TRBV15
J: TRBJ1-4
CDR3: CATSRDRRQKLFF
DNA: TGTGCCACCAGCAGAGATCGCAGGCAAAAACTGTTTTTT

D: NA
size: NA
V: TRBV5-1
J: TRBJ1-1
CDR3: CASSLGGGMNTEAFF
DNA: TGCGCCAGCAGCTTGGGGGGCGGGATGAACACTGAAGCTTTCTTT

D: NA
size: NA
V: TRBV4-3
J: TRBJ1-1
CDR3: CASSQDRGRKEAFF
DNA: TGCGCCAGCAGCCAAGACAGGGGTAGGAAAGAAGCTTTCTTT

D: NA
size: NA
V: TRBV30
J: TRBJ1-6
CDR3: CAWSMPSGNSPLHF
DNA: TGTGCCTGGAGTATGCCTTCGGGGAATTCACCCCTCCACTTT

D: NA
size: NA
V: TRBV6-6
J: TRBJ1-1
CDR3: CASSNEAGGADTEAFF
DNA: TGTGCCAGCAGTAACGAAGCGGGGGGGGCGGACACTGAAGCTTTCTTT

D: TRBD2
size: once
V: TRBV18
J: TRBJ2-7
CDR3: CASSPGTSGTYEQYF
DNA: TGTGCCAGCTCACCTGGGACTAGCGGAACCTACGAGCAGTACTTC

D: TRBD2
size: NA
V: TRBV11-1
J: TRBJ2-1
CDR3: CASSLALGAGRYNEQFF
DNA: TGTGCCAGCAGCTTAGCTTTGGGAGCGGGGCGTTACAATGAGCAGTTCTTC

D: NA
size: NA
V: TRBV10-3
J: TRBJ1-3
CDR3: CAISDSGGSGNTIYF
DNA: TGTGCCATCAGTGATTCGGGGGGCTCTGGAAACACCATATATTTT

D: NA
size: once
V: TRBV28
J: TRBJ2-7
CDR3: CASTNLDPQDYEQYF
DNA: TGTGCCAGCACCAACCTTGACCCCCAGGACTACGAGCAGTACTTC

D: NA
size: NA
V: TRBV5-1
J: TRBJ2-2
CDR3: CASSLGTSNTGELFF
DNA: TGCGCCAGCAGCTTGGGCACATCGAACACCGGGGAGCTGTTTTTT

D: NA
size: NA
V: TRBV6-5
J: TRBJ1-2
CDR3: CASTPGSSDRYGYTF
DNA: TGTGCCAGCACCCCTGGGAGTTCGGACAGATATGGCTACACCTTC

D: TRBD1
size: NA
V: TRBV29-1
J: TRBJ2-3
CDR3: CSVVQGSTTDTQYF
DNA: TGCAGCGTGGTACAGGGGTCTACCACAGATACGCAGTATTTT

D: NA
size: NA
V: TRBV5-4
J: TRBJ2-7
CDR3: CASRPGGAGFDEQYF
DNA: TGTGCCAGCCGCCCTGGCGGGGCAGGGTTCGACGAGCAGTACTTC

D: TRBD2
size: NA
V: TRBV4-3
J: TRBJ2-3
CDR3: CASSPEAGGLGTDTQYF
DNA: TGCGCCAGCAGCCCGGAGGCGGGGGGGCTCGGCACAGATACGCAGTATTTT

D: TRBD2
size: NA
V: TRBV24-1
J: TRBJ2-3
CDR3: CATSDPTSGGLTDTQYF
DNA: TGTGCCACCAGTGACCCGACTAGCGGGGGGCTCACAGATACGCAGTATTTT

D: NA
size: NA
V: TRBV4-2
J: TRBJ1-2
CDR3: CASSQFQGNGYTF
DNA: TGTGCCAGCAGCCAATTTCAGGGGAATGGCTACACCTTC

D: NA
size: NA
V: TRBV5-4
J: TRBJ2-5
CDR3: CASSLVSVIHEETQYF
DNA: TGTGCCAGCAGCTTGGTCTCGGTTATCCATGAAGAGACCCAGTACTTC

D: NA
size: few
V: TRBV28
J: TRBJ1-2
CDR3: CASIKRQKANYGYTF
DNA: TGTGCCAGCATTAAGAGACAGAAAGCTAACTATGGCTACACCTTC

D: TRBD2
size: NA
V: TRBV5-4
J: TRBJ2-5
CDR3: CASSLKKTSGDQETQYF
DNA: TGTGCCAGCAGCTTGAAAAAGACTAGCGGGGACCAAGAGACCCAGTACTTC

D: TRBD2
size: NA
V: TRBV4-2
J: TRBJ2-7
CDR3: CASSQSFASGSAYEQYF
DNA: TGTGCCAGCAGCCAGTCATTCGCTAGCGGGAGCGCCTACGAGCAGTACTTC

D: TRBD2
size: NA
V: TRBV5-4
J: TRBJ2-1
CDR3: CASSFSGTSGGYEQFF
DNA: TGTGCCAGCAGCTTTTCCGGGACTAGCGGGGGGTATGAGCAGTTCTTC

D: NA
size: NA
V: TRBV18
J: TRBJ2-3
CDR3: CASSSSQASTDTQYF
DNA: TGTGCCAGCTCAAGTAGTCAGGCTAGCACAGATACGCAGTATTTT

D: TRBD1
size: NA
V: TRBV3-1/TRBV3-2
J: TRBJ1-6
CDR3: CASTLSSDRLKESPLHF
DNA: TGTGCCAGCACCCTATCCTCGGACAGGCTAAAAGAGTCACCCCTCCACTTT

D: TRBD1
size: NA
V: TRBV5-3
J: TRBJ1-3
CDR3: CARSYPGQTNFGNTIYF
DNA: TGTGCCAGAAGTTATCCGGGACAGACAAATTTTGGAAACACCATATATTTT

D: NA
size: NA
V: TRBV27
J: TRBJ1-4
CDR3: CASSGTTGTGEKLFF
DNA: TGTGCCAGCAGTGGAACTACAGGGACGGGTGAAAAACTGTTTTTT

D: NA
size: NA
V: TRBV4-3
J: TRBJ1-2
CDR3: CASSPETFGGYGYTF
DNA: TGCGCCAGCAGCCCAGAGACGTTCGGGGGATATGGCTACACCTTC

D: NA
size: few
V: TRBV2
J: TRBJ1-2
CDR3: CASSEAVGGAYGYTF
DNA: TGTGCCAGCAGTGAAGCTGTGGGGGGAGCCTATGGCTACACCTTC

D: NA
size: NA
V: TRBV27
J: TRBJ2-1
CDR3: CASSLFHSVRGLGDRNEQFF
DNA: TGTGCCAGCAGTTTATTCCATAGCGTCAGGGGATTGGGAGACAGGAATGAGCAGTTCTTC

D: NA
size: few
V: TRBV5-1
J: TRBJ2-7
CDR3: CASSLGAGEEQYF
DNA: TGCGCCAGCAGCTTGGGAGCGGGCGAGGAGCAGTACTTC

D: NA
size: few
V: TRBV7-8
J: TRBJ1-5
CDR3: CASSSGLGGISPQHF
DNA: TGTGCCAGCAGCTCAGGACTGGGCGGGATTTCGCCCCAGCATTTT